This T cell receptor (beta chain) comes out of a study of blood T cells in healthy people across ages. The donors, healthy Caucasians from Russia, were aged 6 to 90. Between the trimmed V and J ends, which lost 0 bases and 3 bases, there was a span of 12 bases. The CDR3 totals 15 residues. Germline CDR1 and CDR2: ENHRY and SYGVKD. On this clonotype itself: Its antigen is not identified.

A second PCR of 7 to 11 cycles used a sample-barcoded 5' primer and a J-beta primer mix. From the 5' RACE reads, TCRdb called clonotypes with MiXCR, one entry per CDR3 protein. This table holds over a million distinct CDR3 sequences, 40% to 50% found once. General study points: Across samples, TCR beta diversity tracked strongly with naive T cell percentage. Among long-lived donors, naive CD4+ cells were more numerous and diversity higher than in aged donors. When one million T cells were used, diversity estimates were thought to be underestimates.

V and J are TRBV10-3 and TRBJ2-7; no definite D call. This receptor was obtained from a woman aged 60-75 years in good health. Sample: blood. Written as DNA, the CDR3 is TGTGCCATCAGTGAGTCTGGTTCTCTTTTCTACGAGCAGTACTTC. Amino acids: CAISESGSLFYEQYF.